This TCR beta chain emerged from a study of human T cells and chemical hapten exposure. Findings of the study overall: Once DPC sensitization occurred, TCRs above 1 in 1000 frequency showed no change.

The time point was: patch test 1, 2 weeks after DPC sensitization. Sample treatment: therapeutic diphenylcyclopropenone sensitization with weekly scalp DPC. Trimming removed 3 bases at V and 2 bases at J, with 1 base between. The CDR3 extends over 11 amino acids. Germline-derived CDR1 and CDR2 are LGHDT and YNNKEL (reference sequence). This clonotype was counted ten times or more. What it binds is unknown. TCRdb re-derived calls from the RACE reads in MiXCR, one entry per CDR3 protein. This sample has about 360,000 distinct CDR3 sequences, with under 9% found just once. The starting material was whole blood, obtained in connection with sensitization to the hapten diphenylcyclopropenone (DPC). This TCR was sampled from a woman younger than 35 with alopecia areata. Some clones in this sample may be carry-over from other donors' samples. The chain couples TRBV3-1 to TRBJ1-1; D remains unclear. DNA for the CDR3: TGTGCCAGCAGCCACAACACTGAAGCTTTCTTT. Its protein is CASSHNTEAFF.